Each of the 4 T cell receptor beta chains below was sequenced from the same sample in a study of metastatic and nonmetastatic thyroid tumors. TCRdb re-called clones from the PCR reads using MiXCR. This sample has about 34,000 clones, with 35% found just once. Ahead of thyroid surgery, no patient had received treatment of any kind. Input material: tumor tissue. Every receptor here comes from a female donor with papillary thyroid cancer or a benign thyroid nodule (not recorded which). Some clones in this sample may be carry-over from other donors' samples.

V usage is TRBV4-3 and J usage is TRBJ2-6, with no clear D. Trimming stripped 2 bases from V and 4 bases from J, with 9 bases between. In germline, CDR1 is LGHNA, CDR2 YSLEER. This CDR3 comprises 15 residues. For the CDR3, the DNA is TGCGCCAGCAGCCAATGGTTTTCCGGGGCCAACGTCCTGACTTTC. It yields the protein CASSQWFSGANVLTF.

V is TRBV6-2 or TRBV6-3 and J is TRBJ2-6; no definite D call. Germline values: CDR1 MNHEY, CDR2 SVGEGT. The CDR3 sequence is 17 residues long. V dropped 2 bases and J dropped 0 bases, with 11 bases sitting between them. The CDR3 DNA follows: TGTGCCAGCAGTTACGGCCGAGGCCTCTCTGGGGCCAACGTCCTGACTTTC. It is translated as CASSYGRGLSGANVLTF.

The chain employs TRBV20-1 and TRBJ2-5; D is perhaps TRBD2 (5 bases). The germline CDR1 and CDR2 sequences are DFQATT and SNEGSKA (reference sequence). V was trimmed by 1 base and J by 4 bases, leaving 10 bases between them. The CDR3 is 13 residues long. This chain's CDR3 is CSARGVSGETQYF. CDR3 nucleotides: TGCAGTGCTAGAGGAGTGAGCGGAGAGACCCAGTACTTC.

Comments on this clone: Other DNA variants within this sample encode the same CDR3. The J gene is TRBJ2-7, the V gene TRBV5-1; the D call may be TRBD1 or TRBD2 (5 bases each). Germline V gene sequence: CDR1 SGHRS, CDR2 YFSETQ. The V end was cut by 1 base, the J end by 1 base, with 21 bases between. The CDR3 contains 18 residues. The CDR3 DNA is TGCGCCAGCAGCTTGAGCCCCCAGGGCCGACTAATGTCCTACGAGCAGTACTTC. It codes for CASSLSPQGRLMSYEQYF. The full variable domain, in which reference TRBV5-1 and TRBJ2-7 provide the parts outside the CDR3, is KAGVTQTPRYLIKTRGQQVTLSCSPISGHRSVSWYQQTPGQGLQFLFEYFSETQRNKGNFPGRFSGRQFSNSRSEMNVSTLELGDSALYLCASSLSPQGRLMSYEQYFGPGTRLTVT.